A single sample gave rise to the 20 T cell receptor beta chains below, sequenced in a study of blood T cells in healthy people across ages. The authors ran a second PCR of about 6 to 11 cycles using a sample-barcoded 5' primer and a J-beta primer mix. Each CDR3 protein is one row after TCRdb ran MiXCR on the 5' RACE reads. The data show hundreds of thousands of distinct CDR3 sequences, 52% seen once. Material: blood. The receptors come from a woman older than 75 in good health.

This clonotype showed up many times. The chain uses TRBV2 and TRBJ2-3; no firm D call. V was shortened by 6 bases and J by 9 bases, with 7 bases between the two germline ends. The germline V gene encodes CDR1 SNHLY and CDR2 FYNNEI. The CDR3 runs to 10 residues. CDR3 nucleotides: TGTGCCAGCAGAAGGATAACGCAGTATTTT. This codes for CASRRITQYF.

The CDR3 is CASSKLRSYNEQFF. Here the CDR3 DNA reads TGTGCCAGCAGTAAGCTCAGGTCCTACAATGAGCAGTTCTTC. The genes are TRBV27 and TRBJ2-1; D not resolved. The CDR3 has 14 amino acids. The V gene lost 5 bases and the J gene lost 1 base, with 9 bases spanning the gap. Germline V gene lookup returns CDR1 MNHEY and CDR2 SMNVEV (reference sequence).

As to this clonotype: A much larger clone differs by one base, so this may be a read error. The V gene is TRBV3-1, the J gene TRBJ2-3; D remains ambiguous. The CDR3 has 11 amino acids. In germline, CDR1 is LGHDT, CDR2 YNNKEL (reference sequence). CDR3 sequence reads: CVSSQAGTQYF. CDR3 nucleotide sequence: TGTGTCAGCAGCCAAGCAGGAACGCAGTATTTT.

The chain uses TRBV9 and TRBJ2-1; the match to TRBD2 covers 9 bases. Germline V gene data show CDR1 as SGDLS and CDR2 as YYNGEE. The CDR3 runs to 16 residues. After removal of 2 bases from V and 0 bases from J, the junction contained 3 bases not matched to a gene. CDR3 sequence: CASSVTSGVSYNEQFF. DNA of the CDR3: TGTGCCAGCAGCGTGACTAGCGGAGTCTCCTACAATGAGCAGTTCTTC.

Comment on this clonotype: A much larger clone is a single base away; this may be a read error. The chain recombines TRBV27 with TRBJ2-7; TRBD1 matches at 9 bases. Germline CDR1 is MNHEY and CDR2 is SMNVEV (reference sequence). This CDR3 comprises 16 residues. As DNA, the CDR3 is TGTGCCAACAGTATCCTGACGGGGACAGGGATAAGGGAGCAGTACTTC. This codes for CANSILTGTGIREQYF.

This chain connects TRBV6-4 to TRBJ2-7, with D hard to call. CDR1 and CDR2 from the germline V gene are MRHNA and SNTAGT. The V end lost 5 bases, the J end lost 6 bases, and 5 bases lay between the germline ends. The CDR3 covers 10 residues. The CDR3 region is CASSLPEQYF. CDR3 in DNA: TGTGCCAGCAGTCTGCCCGAGCAGTACTTC.

This clonotype occurred many times. The rearrangement links TRBV5-5 to TRBJ2-5; TRBD2 is a possible D gene (5 bases). The CDR3 is made up of 13 amino acids. Trimming took off 1 base at V and 4 bases at J, with 8 bases between the two ends. Looked up from germline, CDR1 is SGHKS and CDR2 is YYEKEE (reference sequence). CDR3 sequence: CASSLLSGETQYF. CDR3 bases: TGTGCCAGCAGCTTGTTGAGCGGAGAGACCCAGTACTTC.

This clonotype showed up many times. The rearrangement joins TRBV28 to TRBJ2-3; 8 bases are shared with TRBD1. Per germline, CDR1 MDHEN and CDR2 SYDVKM. This CDR3 comprises 16 residues. The trim removed 10 bases at V and 6 bases at J, leaving 18 bases unmatched. CDR3 in amino acids: CAIEDRARARVDTQYF. The DNA of the CDR3 is TGTGCCATCGAGGACAGGGCCCGGGCTCGAGTGGATACGCAGTATTTT.

This clonotype has a single count. The chain couples TRBV29-1 to TRBJ1-2, with D hard to call. This CDR3 is 13 amino acids long. V was shortened by 8 bases and J by 4 bases, with 17 bases between the two germline ends. Germline-derived CDR1 and CDR2 are SQVTM and ANQGSEA. CDR3 amino acids: CSTFDTAIYGYTF. The CDR3 coding sequence is TGCAGCACTTTTGACACGGCTATCTATGGCTACACCTTC. Based on the CDR3 plus reference TRBV29-1 and TRBJ1-2, the full variable domain is SAVISQKPSRDICQRGTSLTIQCQVDSQVTMMFWYRQQPGQSLTLIATANQGSEATYESGFVIDKFPISRPNLTFSTLTVSNMSPEDSSIYLCSTFDTAIYGYTFGSGTRLTVV.

Note on this clonotype: This could be a read error, since a much larger clone is one nucleotide away. The chain employs TRBV20-1 and TRBJ2-7; possible D gene TRBD1, 5 bases. The CDR3 runs to 13 residues. Germline V gives CDR1 DFQATT, CDR2 SNEGSKA (reference sequence). This CDR3 is CSAPASWGYKQYF. CDR3 in DNA: TGCAGTGCCCCCGCGTCCTGGGGCTACAAGCAGTACTTC.

The chain links TRBV11-2 to TRBJ1-6, with D unclear. This CDR3 has 15 amino acids. Germline-derived CDR1 and CDR2 are SGHAT and FQNNGV. Trimming took 2 bases from V and 7 from J, leaving 12 bases between them. The CDR3 loop reads CASSLIRRRNSPLHF. Here the CDR3 DNA reads TGTGCCAGCAGCTTAATTCGGCGCAGGAATTCACCCCTCCACTTT. Using reference TRBV11-2 and TRBJ1-6 for the parts outside the CDR3, the full variable domain is EAGVAQSPRYKIIEKRQSVAFWCNPISGHATLYWYQQILGQGPKLLIQFQNNGVVDDSQLPKDRFSAERLKGVDSTLKIQPAKLEDSAVYLCASSLIRRRNSPLHFGNGTRLTVT.

J is TRBJ2-3 and V is TRBV4-1; 10 positions match TRBD2. V trimming: 0 bases; J trimming: 3 bases; junction bases outside the gene matches: 9. The germline CDR1 and CDR2 sequences are MGHRA and YSYEKL. This CDR3 is built from 18 residues. The CDR3 DNA reads as TGCGCCAGCAGCCAAGATTCCCTGAGTAGCGGGGGGACAGATACGCAGTATTTT. Its protein is CASSQDSLSSGGTDTQYF.

This clonotype appeared a single time. The chain uses TRBV2 and TRBJ2-7; tentatively, D is TRBD1 (6 bases). The V and J ends lost 6 bases and 1 base respectively, with 19 bases between them. Germline CDR1 and CDR2: SNHLY and FYNNEI. The CDR3 length is 16 residues. CDR3 nucleotide sequence: TGTGCCAGCAGACCTTACAGGGAGTCGATTTCCTACGAGCAGTACTTC. Encoded protein: CASRPYRESISYEQYF.

CDR3 amino acids: CASSLEEGRGSIGYTF. For the CDR3, the DNA is TGCGCCAGCAGCTTGGAAGAAGGCAGGGGGTCTATTGGCTACACCTTC. This rearrangement joins TRBV5-1 to TRBJ1-2, with 7 bases matching TRBD1. Germline assignment: CDR1 SGHRS and CDR2 YFSETQ. CDR3 length equals 16 residues. V was pared by 0 bases and J by 7 bases, with 12 bases of the junction left unmatched.

The chain recombines TRBV29-1 with TRBJ1-2; D is ambiguous. CDR1 SQVTM and CDR2 ANQGSEA come from the germline V gene. The length of the CDR3 is 14 residues. V gave up 6 bases and J gave up 8 bases, with 22 bases separating them. The CDR3 region is CSVQLSRAAYGYTF. CDR3 DNA sequence: TGCAGCGTCCAACTATCCCGGGCCGCGTACGGCTACACCTTC.

The chain combines TRBV29-1 with TRBJ2-5, with 12 nucleotides matching TRBD2. This CDR3 spans 14 amino acids. V shed 2 bases and J 3 bases; nucleotides not matched to a gene: 1. Germline CDR1 SQVTM, CDR2 ANQGSEA. CDR3 nucleotide sequence: TGCAGCGTTGAACCTAGCGGGGGGGAAGAGACCCAGTACTTC. It yields the protein CSVEPSGGEETQYF.

Many counts were recorded for this clonotype. The chain couples TRBV20-1 to TRBJ2-1, with 7 bases that match TRBD1. There are 14 residues in the CDR3. Trimming cost V 4 bases and J 6 bases; bases outside gene matches: 9. The germline gives CDR1 DFQATT, CDR2 SNEGSKA (reference sequence). CDR3 bases: TGCAGTGCTAAAGGCGACAGGGAAGGCAATGAGCAGTTCTTC. It encodes CSAKGDREGNEQFF.

There are many counts of this clonotype. The V call is TRBV28, the J call TRBJ2-2; D perhaps matches TRBD1 (5 bases). The CDR3 has 14 residues. Germline CDR1 is MDHEN and CDR2 is SYDVKM. V was cut by 6 bases and J by 4 bases, with 12 bases left in between. CDR3 region: CASRTRARTGELFF. The CDR3 coding sequence is TGTGCCAGCAGAACCAGGGCGCGCACCGGGGAGCTGTTTTTT. The variable domain in full, completed from reference TRBV28 and TRBJ2-2, reads DVKVTQSSRYLVKRTGEKVFLECVQDMDHENMFWYRQDPGLGLRLIYFSYDVKMKEKGDIPEGYSVSREKKERFSLILESASTNQTSMYLCASRTRARTGELFFGEGSRLTVL.

The chain links TRBV7-2 to TRBJ2-7; TRBD1 or TRBD2 may be the D gene (5 bases each). Germline loops: CDR1 SGHTA, CDR2 FQGNSA. The CDR3 loop spans 16 amino acids. V lost 1 base, J lost 7 bases, and 20 bases lay in between. The CDR3 region has the DNA TGTGCCAGCAGCTTAGACGTAGGGGCCGGACGGAGGGAGCAGTACTTC. It is translated as CASSLDVGAGRREQYF.

With regard to this clonotype: This clone may be a read error of a much larger clone one base away. The V call is TRBV5-1, the J call TRBJ2-2, with D perhaps TRBD2 (6 bases). Per germline, CDR1 SGHRS and CDR2 YFSETQ. The CDR3 loop spans 14 amino acids. This CDR3 is CAAQLAANSGELFF. The CDR3 nucleotides read TGCGCCGCACAACTAGCCGCGAACTCCGGGGAGCTGTTTTTT.